Here is one T cell receptor beta chain with its context. The antigen is undetermined. The sample is drawn from a study of shared clonotypes between healthy human individuals. General study findings and limits: Richness estimates generally favored naive over memory subsets.

This CDR3 has 15 amino acids. The ends were cut back, 7 bases at V and 6 bases at J, with 23 bases in the middle. In germline, CDR1 is SGHRS, CDR2 YFSETQ. The method was immunoSEQ multiplex PCR; TCRdb's version includes in-frame clones alone and lacks a portion of them. This repertoire shows over 2 million clones, just under 95% found once; its top ten account for around 0.38%. Adult Caucasians living in Nashville, Tennessee made up all of the donors. The receptor comes from a man aged 18 to 30 in good health. Some clones in this sample may be carry-over from other donors' samples. V is TRBV5-1 and J is TRBJ2-7; the D gene is possibly TRBD2 (5 bases). Sample: naive CD4+ T cells from PBMCs. Regarding subset: CD45RA+ positively selected. This CDR3 reads CASEPMAGGYGEQYF. CDR3 nucleotides: TGCGCCAGCGAGCCAATGGCGGGTGGGTATGGCGAGCAGTACTTC. The variable domain in full, with the rest retrieved from reference TRBV5-1 and TRBJ2-7, is KAGVTQTPRYLIKTRGQQVTLSCSPISGHRSVSWYQQTPGQGLQFLFEYFSETQRNKGNFPGRFSGRQFSNSRSEMNVSTLELGDSALYLCASEPMAGGYGEQYFGPGTRLTVT.